One T cell receptor beta chain is described in this entry. This sample stems from a study of shared clonotypes between healthy human individuals. Study at large: Each donor's CD4 naive and CD4 memory cells filled three plates apiece, CD8 naive two, and CD8 memory one.

Participating donors were healthy, HIV-negative adults free of recent acute infections or vaccinations. V dropped 2 bases and J dropped 10 bases, with 15 bases sitting between them. The CDR3 loop spans 14 amino acids. Germline values: CDR1 KGHSH, CDR2 LQKENI. The deep-level immunoSEQ assay was used. Only in-frame clones appear in the TCRdb table, and some are missing; sequencing was by immunoSEQ multiplex PCR. This sample has roughly 2,300,000 clones, with approximately 90% found just once. Sequencing was performed on naive CD4+ T cells from PBMCs. Noted subset: CD45RA+ positively selected. The clonotype originates from a man younger than 35 in good health. Some clones in this sample may be carry-over from other donors' samples. This chain connects TRBV18 to TRBJ2-1; either TRBD1 or TRBD2 may supply D (5 bases each). This chain's CDR3 is CASSPVGPMKEQFF. DNA for the CDR3: TGTGCCAGCTCACCAGTGGGACCCATGAAGGAGCAGTTCTTC.